This T cell receptor beta chain was found in a study of blood T cell repertoires in COVID-19. Background on the study: Acute and convalescent COVID-19 specimens originated in the United States, Italy and Spain.

Per the study methods: Quantification of nucleated cells was approximated via reference gene primer amplification. Sequenced by immunoSEQ multiplex PCR; TCRdb stores in-frame clones only, minus some. D and trimming come from the DNA, and the V and J calls and clone size come from that table. The top ten hold 3.6% of the sample, which has 220,000 or so clones, approximately 81% seen once. The V segment lost 0 bases and the J segment 1 base; nucleotides outside the gene matches: 10. The CDR3 extends over 18 amino acids. Germline CDR1 and CDR2: SNHLY and FYNNEI. The material sequenced was peripheral blood. The sequence was obtained from a woman older than 75 with acute or convalescent COVID-19. This chain links TRBV2 with TRBJ2-7; TRBD1 agrees at 9 bases. Here the CDR3 DNA reads TGTGCCAGCAGTGAAGCGCTTCCGGGACAGGGTTATTCCTACGAGCAGTACTTC. It is translated as CASSEALPGQGYSYEQYF.